The 21 T cell receptor beta chains below were found in one sample sequenced in a study of T cells in Graves' hyperthyroidism and ophthalmopathy. Amplification of TCR beta CDR3 regions was performed using RNA transcripts as template. When the TCR CDR3 underwent first-round RT-PCR, the HTBI primer set was used. A single record per CDR3 protein comes from TCRdb applying MiXCR to the multiplex PCR reads. The table lists more than 150,000 distinct CDR3 sequences, about a sixth of them singletons. Sequencing input: blood. These receptors all come from a woman aged 45-59 years with Graves' hyperthyroidism.

There are many counts of this clonotype. J is TRBJ2-7 and V is TRBV7-9, with a tentative D call TRBD1 (5 bases). The length of the CDR3 is 13 residues. With 4 bases removed from V and 3 bases from J, the gap between germline ends came to 10 bases. Germline CDR1 reads SEHNR; CDR2 reads FQNEAQ (reference sequence). CDR3 protein: CASSSTGDYEQYF. In DNA, the CDR3 is TGTGCCAGCAGCTCCACAGGAGACTACGAGCAGTACTTC.

This clonotype occurred many times. The chain recombines TRBV5-5 with TRBJ2-1, with D perhaps given as TRBD1 or TRBD2 (5 bases each). Trimming pared 4 bases from V and 8 bases from J, leaving 13 bases between. The CDR3 runs to 13 residues. CDR1 and CDR2 from the germline V gene are SGHKS and YYEKEE (reference sequence). The CDR3 nucleotides are TGTGCCAGCAGCCCCTTCTGGGACGATGAGCAGTTCTTC. This encodes CASSPFWDDEQFF.

Note on this clonotype: The CDR3 ends on some other residue instead of the conserved phenylalanine or tryptophan, so this is likely a read error. The rearrangement joins TRBV4-1 to TRBJ2-7; 12 bases align to TRBD2. After removal of 4 bases from V and 3 bases from J, the junction contained 4 bases not matched to a gene. Looked up from germline, CDR1 is MGHRA and CDR2 is YSYEKL. The CDR3 is 15 amino acids. This CDR3 is CASSRGLAGFYEQYY. For the CDR3, the DNA is TGCGCCAGCAGCCGGGGACTAGCGGGTTTCTACGAGCAGTACTAC.

This clonotype came up many times. The genes are TRBV3-1 and TRBJ2-7, with TRBD2 matching over 13 bases. J was trimmed by 0 bases and V by 8 bases; bases with no gene match: 13. This CDR3 is 18 amino acids long. Germline V gene sequence: CDR1 LGHDT, CDR2 YNNKEL (reference sequence). CDR3 sequence (DNA): TGTGCCAGCCGCGGGACTAGCGGGGAAGGCCCCAGCTCCTACGAGCAGTACTTC. Translation: CASRGTSGEGPSSYEQYF.

This clonotype came up many times. The chain employs TRBV24-1 and TRBJ2-3; 7 bases are a match to TRBD1. This CDR3 has 15 amino acids. The trim removed 7 bases at V and 2 bases at J, leaving 8 bases unmatched. Germline CDR1 KGHDR, CDR2 SFDVKD. The CDR3 reads CATRGPGQSTDTQYF. In DNA form, the CDR3 reads TGTGCCACCAGAGGTCCGGGACAGTCCACAGATACGCAGTATTTT.

In its sample, this clonotype was seen many times. The chain has TRBV5-1 and TRBJ1-2; D gene ambiguous. CDR1 SGHRS and CDR2 YFSETQ come from the germline V gene. The length of the CDR3 is 16 residues. Trimming took off 4 bases at V and 8 bases at J, with 24 bases between the two ends. CDR3 amino acids: CASSRLSPVERSGYTF. DNA for the CDR3: TGCGCCAGCAGCCGCCTATCCCCCGTTGAGAGGAGCGGCTACACCTTC.

This clonotype appeared many times. The chain uses TRBV20-1 and TRBJ1-5; the D is unclear. The V end lost 4 bases, the J end lost 0 bases, and 13 bases lay between the germline ends. Per the germline V gene, CDR1 is DFQATT and CDR2 is SNEGSKA (reference sequence). The CDR3 contains 15 residues. CDR3: CSATLKANSNQPQHF. In DNA form, the CDR3 reads TGCAGTGCTACCCTCAAGGCCAATAGCAATCAGCCCCAGCATTTT.

Ten or more counts support this clonotype. This rearrangement joins TRBV6-2 or TRBV6-3 to TRBJ2-3, with D hard to call. V shed 5 bases and J shed 5 bases, with 5 bases lying between them. The CDR3 length is 11 residues. Germline V gives CDR1 MNHEY, CDR2 SVGEGT. The DNA for the CDR3 is TGTGCCAGCAGTACGAGAGATACGCAGTATTTT. Translated, it gives CASSTRDTQYF.

Only a few counts were recorded for this clonotype. J is TRBJ2-5 and V is TRBV4-1; D tentatively reads TRBD1 or TRBD2 (6 bases each). Trimming pared 3 bases from V and 5 bases from J, leaving 19 bases between. This CDR3 has 16 amino acids. The germline V gene has CDR1 MGHRA and CDR2 YSYEKL. CDR3 region: CASSQDRAVGGETQYF. Written as DNA, the CDR3 is TGCGCCAGCAGCCAGGACCGCGCGGTAGGGGGGGAGACCCAGTACTTC.

This sequence joins TRBV10-3 and TRBJ1-2; 8 nucleotides match TRBD1. The CDR3 has 15 amino acids. The junction had 2 bases not matched to a gene; V was cut back by 2 bases and J by 0 bases. CDR1 is ENHRY, CDR2 SYGVKD, per germline. The chain's CDR3 is CAISEPDRANYGYTF. The CDR3 region has the DNA TGTGCCATCAGTGAGCCGGACAGGGCTAACTATGGCTACACCTTC.

This clonotype was seen ten or more times. The chain joins TRBV6-1 to TRBJ2-5; D could derive from TRBD1 or TRBD2 (5 bases each). The V end was cut by 6 bases, the J end by 1 base, with 12 bases between. Germline V gene data show CDR1 as MNHNS and CDR2 as SASEGT. This CDR3 is 14 amino acids long. Here the CDR3 reads CASRLGRRQETQYF. The CDR3 DNA follows: TGTGCCAGCAGATTGGGACGACGCCAAGAGACCCAGTACTTC.

This clonotype has a count of ten or more. This chain joins TRBV3-1 and TRBJ2-3; no definite D call. The CDR3 extends over 16 amino acids. Germline-derived CDR1 and CDR2 are LGHDT and YNNKEL (reference sequence). V gave up 4 bases and J gave up 5 bases, with 19 bases separating them. Written as DNA, the CDR3 is TGTGCCAGCAGCCTATACGCCCAAGGACCCGGAGATACGCAGTATTTT. Translation: CASSLYAQGPGDTQYF.

In this sample, this clonotype turned up many times. DNA of the CDR3: TGTGCCAGCAGTTACGGGGGGTCAGGGGCTGTAGGTCAGCCCCAGCATTTT. Translation: CASSYGGSGAVGQPQHF. V and J are TRBV6-2 or TRBV6-3 and TRBJ1-5; D is perhaps TRBD1 (6 bases). V lost 2 bases and J lost 6, with 20 bases in between. This CDR3 contains 17 residues. The germline CDR1 and CDR2 sequences are MNHEY and SVGEGT.

As concerns this clonotype: Compared with germline, one end of the junction differs, possibly owing to a read error. V gene TRBV5-1 combines with J gene TRBJ1-2; D possibly corresponds to TRBD1 (5 bases). The CDR3 covers 13 residues. Germline V gives CDR1 SGHRS, CDR2 YFSETQ. The CDR3 spells CASSLEGNYSYTF. The CDR3 nucleotides read TGCGCCAGCAGCTTGGAGGGGAACTATAGCTACACCTTC.

Details on this clonotype: A much larger clone sits a single nucleotide away, making a read error possible. This chain joins TRBV5-1 and TRBJ1-1, with a tentative D call TRBD1 (5 bases). CDR3 length: 14 amino acids. Germline V gene lookup returns CDR1 SGHRS and CDR2 YFSETQ. Written as DNA, the CDR3 is TGCGCCAGCAGCTGGCAGGGTTCGAACACTGAAGCTCTCTTT. Its protein is CASSWQGSNTEALF.

This clonotype has ten or more counts. The chain employs TRBV7-8 and TRBJ1-2; D gene uncertain. CDR1 and CDR2 from the germline V gene are SGHVS and FQNEAQ. The CDR3 totals 14 residues. Trimming cost V 1 base and J 4 bases, with 10 bases left between them. The CDR3 spells CASSLDSTIYGYTF. The CDR3 DNA reads as TGTGCCAGCAGCTTAGACAGTACCATCTATGGCTACACCTTC. The full variable domain, rest sourced from reference TRBV7-8 and TRBJ1-2, is GAGVSQSPRYKVAKRGQDVALRCDPISGHVSLFWYQQALGQGPEFLTYFQNEAQLDKSGLPSDRFFAERPEGSVSTLKIQRTQQEDSAVYLCASSLDSTIYGYTFGSGTRLTVV.

This clonotype was recorded many times. The chain recombines TRBV6-1 with TRBJ1-1, with a tentative D call TRBD1 (5 bases). Per the germline V gene, CDR1 is MNHNS and CDR2 is SASEGT. V lost 3 bases, J lost 5 bases, and 7 bases lay in between. This CDR3 is built from 12 residues. The chain's CDR3 is CASSEGETEAFF. CDR3 coding DNA: TGTGCCAGCAGTGAGGGGGAGACTGAAGCTTTCTTT.

At least ten counts were recorded for this clonotype. The chain couples TRBV15 to TRBJ2-3, with D maybe TRBD2 (5 bases). The germline CDR1 and CDR2 sequences are LNHNV and YYDKDF (reference sequence). V was trimmed by 4 bases and J by 9 bases, leaving 14 bases between them. The CDR3 contains 13 residues. This CDR3 is CATSKEIARTQYF. The CDR3 DNA follows: TGTGCCACCAGCAAAGAGATAGCGCGGACGCAGTATTTT.

This clonotype occurred many times. This sequence joins TRBV2 and TRBJ2-2; D unresolved. This CDR3 contains 17 residues. Trimming stripped 5 bases from V and 0 bases from J, with 16 bases between. Germline V gives CDR1 SNHLY, CDR2 FYNNEI. The DNA of the CDR3 is TGTGCCAGCAGTATCTTCCCGAATCCAGCGAACACCGGGGAGCTGTTTTTT. Encoded protein: CASSIFPNPANTGELFF.

This clonotype was found many times. V is TRBV19 and J is TRBJ2-1; D ambiguous. The CDR3 sequence is 15 residues long. V gave up 2 bases and J gave up 6 bases, with 14 bases separating them. Germline assignment: CDR1 LNHDA and CDR2 SQIVND (reference sequence). CDR3 sequence (DNA): TGTGCCAGTAGTATACGGTCAGGTTTAAGCAATGAGCAGTTCTTC. Translating it yields CASSIRSGLSNEQFF.

This clonotype was recorded at least ten times. CDR3 DNA: TGTGCCAGCAGTTTAGCAGGGGGTCAGAGGAACACTGAAGCTTTCTTT. It encodes CASSLAGGQRNTEAFF. V usage is TRBV12-3 or TRBV12-4 and J usage is TRBJ1-1, with a possible D match to TRBD1 (6 bases). This CDR3 is built from 16 residues. V was cut by 0 bases and J by 1 base, with 12 bases left in between.